This T cell receptor (beta chain) stems from a study of blood T cell repertoires in COVID-19. Background on the study: Acute-phase and convalescent COVID-19 samples originated in the United States, Italy and Spain. T cells, B-cell-depleted T cells, or PBMCs supplied cDNA or gDNA.

Enrolment of Seattle patients took place during active infection, and they were followed longitudinally. The authors' processing: Estimation of nucleated cell counts relied on the amplification of reference gene primers. Assay: immunoSEQ multiplex PCR; the TCRdb copy retains only in-frame clones and omits some. V and J calls and clone size are copied from that table; D and trimming were computed from the DNA. This sample has just under 350,000 clones, with approximately 87% found just once. V gave up 3 bases and J gave up 1 base; unmatched junction bases: 13. Looked up from germline, CDR1 is WNHNN and CDR2 is SYGVQD (reference sequence). This CDR3 comprises 19 residues.

The chain combines TRBV10-1 with TRBJ2-1; 9 nucleotides match TRBD2. This TCR was recovered from a woman in her forties or fifties with COVID-19, enrolled during active disease. The sequenced sample consisted of peripheral blood. The CDR3 region has the DNA TGCGCCAGCAGTGATCACAAAGTAGCGGGAGAGGGGTCCTACAATGAGCAGTTCTTC. It specifies CASSDHKVAGEGSYNEQFF.